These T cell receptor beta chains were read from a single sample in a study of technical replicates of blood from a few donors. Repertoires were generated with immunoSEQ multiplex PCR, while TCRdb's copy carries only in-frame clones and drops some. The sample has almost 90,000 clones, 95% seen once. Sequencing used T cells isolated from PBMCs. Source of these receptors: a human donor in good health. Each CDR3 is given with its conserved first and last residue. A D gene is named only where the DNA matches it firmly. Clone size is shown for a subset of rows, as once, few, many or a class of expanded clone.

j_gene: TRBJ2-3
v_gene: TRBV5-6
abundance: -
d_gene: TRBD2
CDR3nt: TGTGCCAGCAGCTTGGGGCGGGGGAGCACAGATACGCAGTATTTT
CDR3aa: CASSLGRGSTDTQYF

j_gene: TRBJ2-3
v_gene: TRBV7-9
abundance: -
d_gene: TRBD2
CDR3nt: TGTGCCAGCAGCTTAGGCCTAGCGGGAGCTGGGTGGACAGATACGCAGTATTTT
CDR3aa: CASSLGLAGAGWTDTQYF

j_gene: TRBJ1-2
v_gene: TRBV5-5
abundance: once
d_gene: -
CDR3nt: TGTGCCAGCAGCTCTTGGACGGGAGGGTATGGCTACACCTTC
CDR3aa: CASSSWTGGYGYTF

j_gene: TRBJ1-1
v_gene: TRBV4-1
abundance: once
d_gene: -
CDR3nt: TGCGCCAGCAGCCACGGACAGCTCACCGAAACTGAAGCTTTCTTT
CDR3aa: CASSHGQLTETEAFF

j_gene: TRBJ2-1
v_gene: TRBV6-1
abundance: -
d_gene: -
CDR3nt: TGTGCCAGCCGGAGGACCATCTACAATGAGCAGTTCTTC
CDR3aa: CASRRTIYNEQFF

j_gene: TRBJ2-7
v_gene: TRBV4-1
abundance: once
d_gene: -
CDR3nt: TGCGCCAGCAGCCAAATCAGGGATAAGCAGTACTTC
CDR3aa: CASSQIRDKQYF

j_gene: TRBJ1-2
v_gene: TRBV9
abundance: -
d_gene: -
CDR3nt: TGTGCCAGCAGCGGCTTAAAACAGGCTTTAGCTAACTATGGCTACACCTTC
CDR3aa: CASSGLKQALANYGYTF

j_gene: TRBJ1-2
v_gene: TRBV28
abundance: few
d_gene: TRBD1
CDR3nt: TGTGCCAGCAGTTTAGGGACAGGGAATGGCTACACCTTC
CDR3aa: CASSLGTGNGYTF

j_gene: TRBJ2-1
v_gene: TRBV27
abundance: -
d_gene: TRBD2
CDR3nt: TGTGCCAGCAGGGCTAGCGGGTCTTTTTTGCATGAGCAGTTCTTC
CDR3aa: CASRASGSFLHEQFF

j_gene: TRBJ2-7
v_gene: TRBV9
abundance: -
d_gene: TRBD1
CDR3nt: TGTGCCAGCAGCGAACAATCCGGGACAGGTACACGACAGTACTTC
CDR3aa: CASSEQSGTGTRQYF

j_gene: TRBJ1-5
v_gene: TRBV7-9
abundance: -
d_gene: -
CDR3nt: TGTGCCAGCACCGACACAGGGTTTGGCAATCAGCCCCAGCATTTT
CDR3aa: CASTDTGFGNQPQHF

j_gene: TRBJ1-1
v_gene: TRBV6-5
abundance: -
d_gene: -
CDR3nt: TGTGCCAGCAGTTACGAACGCGGATTGAACACTGAAGCTTTCTTT
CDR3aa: CASSYERGLNTEAFF

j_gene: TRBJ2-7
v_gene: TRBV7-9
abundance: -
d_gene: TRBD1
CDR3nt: TGTGCCAGCGTTCTTGGGACAGGGTCCTACGAGCAGTACTTC
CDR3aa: CASVLGTGSYEQYF

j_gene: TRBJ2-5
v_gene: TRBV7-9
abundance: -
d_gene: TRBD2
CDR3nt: TGTGCCAGCAGCTCTCGGACTAGCGGCAAAGAGACCCAGTACTTC
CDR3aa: CASSSRTSGKETQYF

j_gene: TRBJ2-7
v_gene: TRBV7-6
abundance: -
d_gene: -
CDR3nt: TGTGCCAGCGCTCCTAGCAGTCACTCCTACGAGCAGTACTTC
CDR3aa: CASAPSSHSYEQYF

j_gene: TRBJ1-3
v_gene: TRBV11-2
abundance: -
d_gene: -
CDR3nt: TGTGCCAGCAGCTCCCTTGGGGGGAGACCCTCTGGAAACACCATATATTTT
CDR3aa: CASSSLGGRPSGNTIYF

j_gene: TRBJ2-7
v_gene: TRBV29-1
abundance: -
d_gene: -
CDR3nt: TGCAGCGTTGGATCCGGGGTTTACGAGCAGTACTTC
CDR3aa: CSVGSGVYEQYF

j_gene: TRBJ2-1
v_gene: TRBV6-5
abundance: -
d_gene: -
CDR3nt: TGTGCCAGCAGTGGCCGGGCCTACAATGAGCAGTTCTTC
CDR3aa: CASSGRAYNEQFF

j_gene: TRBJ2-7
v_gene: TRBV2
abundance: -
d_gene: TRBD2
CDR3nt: TGTGCCACCACTAGCGGGAGGGGTTACGAGCAGTACTTC
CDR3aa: CATTSGRGYEQYF

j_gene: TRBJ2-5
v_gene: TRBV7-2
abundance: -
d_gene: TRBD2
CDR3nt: TGTGCCAGCAGCTTGGGCGGGGGGCTGGTTAAAGAGACCCAGTACTTC
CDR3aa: CASSLGGGLVKETQYF

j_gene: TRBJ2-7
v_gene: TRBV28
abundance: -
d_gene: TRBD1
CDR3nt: TGTGCCAGCAGTTTATGGGGACAGGGGGCTGGCGAGCAGTACTTC
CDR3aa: CASSLWGQGAGEQYF

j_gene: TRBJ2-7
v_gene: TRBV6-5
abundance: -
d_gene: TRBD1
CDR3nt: TGTGCCAGCAGTTATTCGACAGGGGGGGTTTTCTACGAGCAGTACTTC
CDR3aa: CASSYSTGGVFYEQYF

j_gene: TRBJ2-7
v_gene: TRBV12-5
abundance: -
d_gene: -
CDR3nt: TGTGCTAGTGGTTTGGCAGCTTCTATTGGACAGTTCTACGAGCAGTACTTC
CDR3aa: CASGLAASIGQFYEQYF

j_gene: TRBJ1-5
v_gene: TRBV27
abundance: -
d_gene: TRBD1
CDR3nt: TGTGCCAGCAGTTTGGACAGGGGAAGCAATCAGCCCCAGCATTTT
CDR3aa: CASSLDRGSNQPQHF

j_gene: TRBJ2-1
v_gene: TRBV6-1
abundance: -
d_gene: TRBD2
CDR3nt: TGTGCCAGCATGGGCGGGGGGTCCAATGAGCAGTTCTTC
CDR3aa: CASMGGGSNEQFF

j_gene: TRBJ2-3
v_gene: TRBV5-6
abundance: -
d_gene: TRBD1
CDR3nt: TGTGCCAGCAGCCTGGCATTTGTGGACAGGGGACCAGATACGCAGTATTTT
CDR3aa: CASSLAFVDRGPDTQYF

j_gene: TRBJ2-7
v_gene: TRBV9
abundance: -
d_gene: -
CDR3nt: TGTGCCAGCAGCCCCCCAGGGGTGGGCTACGAGCAGTACTTC
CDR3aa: CASSPPGVGYEQYF

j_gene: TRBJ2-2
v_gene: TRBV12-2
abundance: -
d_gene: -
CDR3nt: TGTGCAAGTCGCTTGTTCAGGCTGGGGAGAAAATACACCGGGGAGCTGTTTTTT
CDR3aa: CASRLFRLGRKYTGELFF

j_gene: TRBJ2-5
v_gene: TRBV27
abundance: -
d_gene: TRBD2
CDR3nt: TGTGCCAGCAGTTTAGGAGGACTAGCGGGAGGGCCTACGGAGACCCAGTACTTC
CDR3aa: CASSLGGLAGGPTETQYF

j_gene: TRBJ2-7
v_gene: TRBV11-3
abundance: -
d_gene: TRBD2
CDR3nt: TGTGCCAGCACCCTTCGTATGGGAGGGCTCGGAGAGCAGTACTTC
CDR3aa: CASTLRMGGLGEQYF

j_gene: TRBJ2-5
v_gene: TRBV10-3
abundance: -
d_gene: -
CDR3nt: TGTGCCATCAGTGACAGGGTTGAGACCCAGTACTTC
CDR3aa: CAISDRVETQYF

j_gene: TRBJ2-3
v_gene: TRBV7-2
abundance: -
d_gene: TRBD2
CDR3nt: TGTGCCAGCAGCTTCACTAGCGGGAGAACAGATACGCAGTATTTT
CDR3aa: CASSFTSGRTDTQYF

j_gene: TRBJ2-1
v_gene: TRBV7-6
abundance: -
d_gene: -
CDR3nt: TGTGCCAGCAGCTTAGACAGGTACAATGAGCAGTTCTTC
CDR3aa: CASSLDRYNEQFF

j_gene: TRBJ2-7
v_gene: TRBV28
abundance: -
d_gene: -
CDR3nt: TGTGCCAGCACCCAGAGGTGGGTTTCCTACGAGCAGTACTTC
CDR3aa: CASTQRWVSYEQYF

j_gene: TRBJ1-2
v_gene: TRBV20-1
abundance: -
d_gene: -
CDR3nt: TGCAGTGCCACTCTTGGCTACACCTTC
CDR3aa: CSATLGYTF

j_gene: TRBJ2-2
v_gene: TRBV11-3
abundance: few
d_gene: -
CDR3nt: TGTGCCAGCAGAAAAAGGACGGGAGCGAACACCGGGGAGCTGTTTTTT
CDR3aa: CASRKRTGANTGELFF

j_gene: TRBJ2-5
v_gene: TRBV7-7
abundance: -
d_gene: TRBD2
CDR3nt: TGTGCCAGCAGCACGGGACTAGCGGGAGTAGAGACCCAGTACTTC
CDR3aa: CASSTGLAGVETQYF

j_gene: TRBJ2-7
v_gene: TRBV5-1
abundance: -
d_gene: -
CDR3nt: TGCGCCAGCAGCTCCGTCTACGAGCAGTACTTC
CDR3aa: CASSSVYEQYF

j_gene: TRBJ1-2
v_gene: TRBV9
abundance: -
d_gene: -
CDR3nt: TGTGCCAGCGGGGGCAGCTTGGGCTACACCTTC
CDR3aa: CASGGSLGYTF